This T cell receptor beta chain appears in the sequencing data of a study of shared clonotypes between healthy human individuals. Overall study context: Those who served as donors were a couple of women and a few men between the ages of 18 and 49.

Execution of the assay was at deep level. The authors distributed each subset's genomic DNA evenly over several immunoSEQ plates. The assay was immunoSEQ multiplex PCR, and TCRdb's table has in-frame clones only and misses some. The sample lists around 2.5 million clones, 80% to 95% occurring once. The CDR3 totals 15 residues. Looked up from germline, CDR1 is SGHAT and CDR2 is FQNNGV. The V end was cut by 4 bases, the J end by 0 bases, with 10 bases between. The sequence derives from a man between 18 and 29 years old in good health. Some clones in this sample may be carry-over from other donors' samples. The chain uses TRBV11-2 and TRBJ2-4; a weak D match, TRBD1 (5 bases). Sequencing was performed on naive CD4+ T cells from PBMCs. Sample subset: CD45RA+ positively selected. CDR3 residues: CASSSDILAKNIQYF. The CDR3 DNA follows: TGTGCCAGCAGCTCGGACATACTAGCCAAAAACATTCAGTACTTC.